Below are 31 T cell receptor beta chains sequenced from a single sample in a study of cytomegalovirus exposure and HLA in healthy donors. Primers included in the PCR were 60 Vbeta and 13 Jbeta primers. The data were produced by immunoSEQ multiplex PCR, yet TCRdb's version contains in-frame clones alone and is incomplete. The sample consists of 180,000 or so clones, more than 60% of them appearing once. Sequenced sample: PBMCs. The origin of the receptors is a female donor in good health and CMV-seronegative.

The chain recombines TRBV28 with TRBJ2-7; 10 bases map to TRBD1. V lost 4 bases, J lost 7 bases, and 10 bases stayed unmatched. The CDR3 totals 15 residues. The germline V gene encodes CDR1 MDHEN and CDR2 SYDVKM. CDR3 loop: CASSSSRQGAREQYF. CDR3 bases: TGTGCCAGCAGTTCCTCCCGACAGGGGGCTCGGGAGCAGTACTTC.

The chain recombines TRBV5-1 with TRBJ2-5, with D unresolved. The J call may be in error: the DNA end matches TRBJ2-7 better. CDR3 length: 14 amino acids. Germline-derived CDR1 and CDR2 are SGHRS and YFSETQ. CDR3 amino acids: CASSMSQATYEQYF. Written as DNA, the CDR3 is TGCGCCAGCAGTATGAGTCAGGCCACCTACGAGCAGTACTTC.

The rearrangement uses TRBV5-1 and TRBJ2-1; 8 bases align to TRBD2. V shed 6 bases, J shed 9 bases, and the junction held 17 bases outside the gene matches. The CDR3 is 16 residues long. CDR1 and CDR2 from the germline V gene are SGHRS and YFSETQ. CDR3 sequence: CASTNGLAGRSGEQFF. The DNA for the CDR3 is TGCGCCAGCACGAACGGACTAGCCGGACGGTCGGGTGAGCAGTTCTTC.

This clone was observed a few times. The gene calls are TRBV19 and TRBJ2-7; 8 nucleotides agree with TRBD2. V gave up 4 bases and J gave up 4 bases; unmatched junction bases: 0. Germline assignment: CDR1 LNHDA and CDR2 SQIVND (reference sequence). The CDR3 covers 12 residues. CDR3 residues: CASSTSGYEQYF. CDR3 DNA: TGTGCCAGTAGTACTAGCGGGTACGAGCAGTACTTC.

The chain uses TRBV19 and TRBJ1-2; D unresolved. There are 11 residues in the CDR3. Between the trimmed V and J ends, which lost 7 bases and 6 bases, there was a span of 9 bases. Looked up from germline, CDR1 is LNHDA and CDR2 is SQIVND (reference sequence). CDR3 residues: CASIGVNGYTF. CDR3 DNA sequence: TGTGCCAGTATCGGGGTTAATGGCTACACCTTC.

The rearrangement joins TRBV7-2 to TRBJ2-1; D remains unclear. Germline V gene sequence: CDR1 SGHTA, CDR2 FQGNSA. The CDR3 is 12 amino acids. Trimming left V 5 bases short and J 7 bases short, with 9 bases between. The CDR3: CASSRIRNEQFF. Here the CDR3 DNA reads TGTGCCAGCAGCCGCATCAGAAATGAGCAGTTCTTC. Together with reference TRBV7-2 and TRBJ2-1, the CDR3 gives the full variable domain: GAGVSQSPSNKVTEKGKDVELRCDPISGHTALYWYRQSLGQGLEFLIYFQGNSAPDKSGLPSDRFSAERTGGSVSTLTIQRTQQEDSAVYLCASSRIRNEQFFGPGTRLTVL.

CDR3 sequence (DNA): TGTGCCAGCAGCACAGGACAGGGTCCTTCCTATGGCTACACCTTC. It translates to CASSTGQGPSYGYTF. The V and J genes are TRBV28 and TRBJ1-2; 8 nucleotides agree with TRBD1. Germline trimming cut 6 bases from V and 4 bases from J; bases unmatched to any gene: 10. This CDR3 spans 15 amino acids. Germline CDR1 MDHEN, CDR2 SYDVKM.

The chain carries TRBV11-3 and TRBJ2-7, with 7 nucleotides matching TRBD1. CDR3 length equals 15 residues. J gave up 2 bases and V 5 bases, and 9 bases lay outside the gene matches. Germline V gene lookup returns CDR1 SGHNT and CDR2 YENEEA. CDR3 sequence (DNA): TGTGCCAGCAGCCACAGGGGACAGAACACCTACGAGCAGTACTTC. Encoded protein: CASSHRGQNTYEQYF.

The J gene is TRBJ2-1, the V gene TRBV4-3; the D is unclear. CDR1 is LGHNA, CDR2 YSLEER, per germline. This CDR3 is 13 amino acids long. With 1 base removed from V and 5 bases from J, the gap between germline ends came to 6 bases. CDR3 amino acids: CASSQVLDNEQFF. In DNA form, the CDR3 reads TGCGCCAGCAGCCAAGTCCTCGACAATGAGCAGTTCTTC.

The rearrangement links TRBV11-2 to TRBJ2-3; 8 nucleotides align to TRBD2. The CDR3 spans 16 residues. The trim removed 6 bases at V and 0 bases at J, leaving 8 bases unmatched. Germline V gene lookup returns CDR1 SGHAT and CDR2 FQNNGV. The CDR3 DNA sequence: TGTGCCAGCAGGGGCGGGAGGCCTCCTAGCACAGATACGCAGTATTTT. Protein sequence: CASRGGRPPSTDTQYF.

V usage is TRBV19 and J usage is TRBJ2-3; TRBD2 agrees at 10 bases. Trimming at V came to 3 bases and at J to 3 bases, leaving 3 bases not matched to a gene. CDR3 length: 15 amino acids. Looked up from germline, CDR1 is LNHDA and CDR2 is SQIVND (reference sequence). The CDR3: CASSILAGETDTQYF. The CDR3 nucleotides read TGTGCCAGTAGTATCCTAGCGGGGGAAACAGATACGCAGTATTTT.

The CDR3 bases are TGTGCCAGCACCCCTCCCAGGGTAAGCTCCTACGAGCAGTACTTC. Its protein product is CASTPPRVSSYEQYF. The V gene is TRBV2, the J gene TRBJ2-7; TRBD1 might be the D (5 bases). Trimming stripped 7 bases from V and 0 bases from J, with 16 bases between. Germline CDR1 and CDR2: SNHLY and FYNNEI. This CDR3 region has 15 residues.

This clone was found a few times. The rearrangement joins TRBV9 to TRBJ1-3; D uncertain. Germline V gives CDR1 SGDLS, CDR2 YYNGEE. V dropped 3 bases and J dropped 0 bases, with 7 bases sitting between them. The CDR3 is 14 residues long. The CDR3 reads CASSEGGSGNTIYF. The CDR3 coding sequence is TGTGCCAGCAGCGAAGGAGGCTCTGGAAACACCATATATTTT.

With regard to this clone: Compared with germline, one end of the junction differs, possibly owing to a read error. The rearrangement uses TRBV7-7 and TRBJ2-5; 8 bases match TRBD1. The CDR3 has 15 amino acids. Germline CDR1 and CDR2: SSHAT and FNYEAQ (reference sequence). The CDR3 region is CASSLETGEQETQYF. The CDR3 nucleotides read TGTGCTAGCAGCTTAGAGACAGGGGAGCAAGAGACCCAGTACTTC.

V and J are TRBV9 and TRBJ2-2; 7 bases match TRBD2. The trim removed 4 bases at V and 5 bases at J, leaving 11 bases unmatched. The CDR3 is 16 residues long. Germline V gene lookup returns CDR1 SGDLS and CDR2 YYNGEE. This CDR3 is CASSPPSGTTTGELFF. CDR3 bases: TGTGCCAGCAGCCCACCCTCCGGGACTACGACCGGGGAGCTGTTTTTT.

V gene TRBV4-3 combines with J gene TRBJ2-5, with TRBD1 matching 12 bases. The CDR3 totals 16 residues. Germline trimming cut 1 base from V and 6 bases from J; bases unmatched to any gene: 6. Germline assignment: CDR1 LGHNA and CDR2 YSLEER. As DNA, the CDR3 is TGCGCCAGCAGCCAAGGGCCGGGACAGGGGGCGAAGACCCAGTACTTC. This sequence encodes CASSQGPGQGAKTQYF.

J is TRBJ2-3 and V is TRBV27; unclear D gene. Germline CDR1 reads MNHEY; CDR2 reads SMNVEV (reference sequence). The CDR3 runs to 13 residues. V gave up 8 bases and J gave up 2 bases, with 11 bases separating them. The CDR3 nucleotides read TGTGCCAGCCGGAGTGCCTCCACAGATACGCAGTATTTT. Amino acid sequence: CASRSASTDTQYF.

About this clone itself: One junction end does not reproduce the germline sequence, and a read error may be involved. V is TRBV7-2 and J is TRBJ2-5, with 7 bases lining up with TRBD2. Germline-derived CDR1 and CDR2 are SGHTA and FQGNSA. This CDR3 is 13 amino acids long. This CDR3 reads CASSLAVRETQYF. CDR3 coding DNA: TGTGCCAGCAGCCTAGCGGTGAGAGAGACCCAGTACTTC.

In this sample, this clone turned up once. The V and J genes are TRBV5-6 and TRBJ1-2, with D perhaps matching TRBD1 (5 bases). The V gene lost 0 bases and the J gene lost 2 bases, with 5 bases spanning the gap. This CDR3 is 13 amino acids long. The germline gives CDR1 SGHDT, CDR2 YYEEEE. The DNA for the CDR3 is TGTGCCAGCAGCTTGGGACAGAACTATGGCTACACCTTC. Its protein product is CASSLGQNYGYTF.

The rearrangement joins TRBV7-3 to TRBJ2-1; possible D gene TRBD2, 6 bases. The germline CDR1 and CDR2 sequences are SGHTA and FQGTGA. V dropped 4 bases and J dropped 0 bases, with 10 bases sitting between them. The CDR3 is made up of 15 amino acids. This CDR3 is CASSSTGSSYNEQFF. CDR3 in DNA: TGTGCCAGCAGCTCCACCGGGAGCTCCTACAATGAGCAGTTCTTC.

This sequence joins TRBV5-1 and TRBJ2-1; possibly TRBD1 for D (5 bases). The germline V and J ends were trimmed by 3 bases and 1 base, with 8 bases remaining between them. The CDR3 is 14 amino acids. Germline V gene sequence: CDR1 SGHRS, CDR2 YFSETQ. CDR3 DNA: TGCGCCAGCAGCTCCGACAGTTCCTACAATGAGCAGTTCTTC. It encodes CASSSDSSYNEQFF.

This chain joins TRBV13 and TRBJ1-5; no reliable D call. The germline V gene has CDR1 PRHDT and CDR2 FYEKMQ (reference sequence). Trimming cost V 0 bases and J 3 bases, with 12 bases left between them. This CDR3 comprises 16 residues. The CDR3 here is CASSLGPNSFNQPQHF. The CDR3 region has the DNA TGTGCCAGCAGCTTAGGCCCGAACAGCTTCAATCAGCCCCAGCATTTT.

V is TRBV27 and J is TRBJ1-6, with D perhaps matching TRBD1 (6 bases). The V end was cut by 7 bases, the J end by 2 bases, with 12 bases between. This CDR3 has 15 amino acids. Germline loops: CDR1 MNHEY, CDR2 SMNVEV (reference sequence). CDR3 coding DNA: TGTGCCAGCACTAGGACAGAACCCTATAATTCACCCCTCCACTTT. Encoded protein: CASTRTEPYNSPLHF.

The chain carries TRBV28 and TRBJ1-5; 8 nucleotides agree with TRBD1. The CDR3 contains 15 residues. The ends lost 5 bases at V and 9 bases at J; junction bases unmatched: 12. CDR1 and CDR2 from the germline V gene are MDHEN and SYDVKM. The CDR3 protein is CASSPMDRDLSPQHF. CDR3 nucleotides: TGTGCCAGCAGTCCCATGGACAGGGACCTATCGCCCCAGCATTTT.

The gene calls are TRBV9 and TRBJ2-2; tentative D call: TRBD2 (5 bases). This CDR3 has 16 residues. Germline CDR1 SGDLS, CDR2 YYNGEE. Trimming left V 0 bases short and J 6 bases short, with 15 bases between. Here the CDR3 DNA reads TGTGCCAGCAGCGTAGGGAGGAGTCACGAGTCCGGGGAGCTGTTTTTT. Amino acids: CASSVGRSHESGELFF.

This clone occurred a few times. This chain joins TRBV7-2 and TRBJ2-1; 12 bases are a match to TRBD2. V lost 3 bases, J lost 7 bases, and 4 bases stayed unmatched. Germline V CDR1 and CDR2: SGHTA, FQGNSA. The CDR3 consists of 15 residues. The CDR3 loop is CASSFGTSGFNEQFF. Here the CDR3 DNA reads TGTGCCAGCAGCTTCGGGACTAGCGGGTTTAATGAGCAGTTCTTC.

The chain uses TRBV27 and TRBJ2-7; TRBD2 aligns across 15 bases. With 4 bases clipped from V and 7 bases from J, the junction kept 20 bases outside the gene matches. CDR1 and CDR2 (germline): MNHEY, SMNVEV (reference sequence). The CDR3 length is 20 residues. The CDR3 spells CASSSSRTSGGAFKSGEQYF. The CDR3 DNA reads as TGTGCCAGCAGTTCGTCCCGGACTAGCGGGGGGGCCTTCAAGTCGGGGGAGCAGTACTTC.

The V and J genes are TRBV7-3 and TRBJ1-1, with unresolved D. V lost 3 bases and J 7 bases, leaving 12 bases between the germline ends. The CDR3 is 13 residues long. Germline CDR1 reads SGHTA; CDR2 reads FQGTGA. The CDR3: CASSFDFGGEAFF. The CDR3 nucleotides read TGTGCCAGCAGCTTTGATTTCGGCGGTGAAGCTTTCTTT.

This CDR3 reads CASSPQTGKRVEQYF. For the CDR3, the DNA is TGTGCCAGCAGTCCCCAGACAGGGAAACGGGTCGAGCAGTACTTC. The chain joins TRBV6-6 to TRBJ2-7, with TRBD1 matching over 7 bases. The CDR3 is 15 amino acids. Germline V gene sequence: CDR1 MNHNY, CDR2 SVGAGI (reference sequence). Trimming took 5 bases from V and 6 from J; bases not matched to a gene: 13.

The chain carries TRBV7-6 and TRBJ1-1, with 9 bases that match TRBD1. The junction had 6 bases not matched to a gene; V was cut back by 4 bases and J by 0 bases. Germline values: CDR1 SGHVS, CDR2 FNYEAQ. This CDR3 region has 16 residues. The CDR3 nucleotides read TGTGCCAGCAGCTCGACAGGGGGGTCGCTGAACACTGAAGCTTTCTTT. Its translation: CASSSTGGSLNTEAFF.

This chain uses TRBV7-3 with TRBJ2-5; weak D call: TRBD1 (6 bases). Trimming pared 4 bases from V and 2 bases from J, leaving 14 bases between. The CDR3 contains 15 residues. From germline, CDR1 is SGHTA and CDR2 FQGTGA. CDR3 sequence: CASSSGTSLQETQYF. The DNA of the CDR3 is TGTGCCAGCAGCTCCGGGACATCGCTACAAGAGACCCAGTACTTC.